The 19 T cell receptor beta chains presented below share a single source sample, sequenced in a study of T cells in Graves' hyperthyroidism and ophthalmopathy. TCR beta CDR3 regions were amplified from RNA transcripts. In the first-round RT-PCR of the TCR CDR3, the HTBI primer set was used. TCRdb redid the calling of the multiplex PCR reads with MiXCR, one entry per CDR3 protein. The sample holds hundreds of thousands of distinct CDR3 sequences, roughly 50% seen once. The sample consisted of peripheral blood or thyroid tissue (not recorded which). The source of these receptors is a woman between 18 and 30 years old with Graves' hyperthyroidism.

This clonotype was recorded many times. This chain uses TRBV15 with TRBJ1-4; no definite D call. The CDR3 length is 16 residues. The germline gives CDR1 LNHNV, CDR2 YYDKDF (reference sequence). V was pared by 3 bases and J by 1 base, with 12 bases between. As DNA, the CDR3 is TGTGCCACCAGCAGGTCCCTACTCGGAACTAATGAAAAACTGTTTTTT. This sequence encodes CATSRSLLGTNEKLFF.

This chain links TRBV19 with TRBJ2-7; 8 nucleotides line up with TRBD2. V shed 4 bases and J 2 bases; nucleotides not matched to a gene: 7. CDR1 and CDR2 from the germline V gene are LNHDA and SQIVND (reference sequence). The CDR3 spans 15 residues. The CDR3 region is CASSNRLAPAYEQYF. CDR3 coding DNA: TGTGCCAGTAGTAACCGACTAGCGCCAGCCTACGAGCAGTACTTC.

At least ten counts were recorded for this clonotype. The V call is TRBV29-1, the J call TRBJ2-2; no clear D gene. V lost 7 bases and J lost 1, with 10 bases in between. This CDR3 comprises 13 residues. CDR1 and CDR2 (germline): SQVTM, ANQGSEA. Here the CDR3 DNA reads TGCAGCGGGGCCTGGGAGAACACCGGGGAGCTGTTTTTT. As protein: CSGAWENTGELFF.

This clonotype was picked up a small number of times. The chain combines TRBV15 with TRBJ2-5, with 9 bases lining up with TRBD1. The CDR3 is 16 residues long. Germline CDR1 and CDR2: LNHNV and YYDKDF (reference sequence). With 0 bases clipped from V and 5 bases from J, the junction kept 7 bases outside the gene matches. CDR3 nucleotide sequence: TGTGCCACCAGCAGAGATATAACAGGGGGCGGGGAGACCCAGTACTTC. This translates into CATSRDITGGGETQYF.

This clonotype was seen more than once but under ten times. This chain uses TRBV7-3 with TRBJ2-7, with D tentatively TRBD1 (5 bases). This CDR3 has 15 residues. Trimming took 5 bases from V and 2 from J, leaving 16 bases between them. Germline V gives CDR1 SGHTA, CDR2 FQGTGA. CDR3 DNA: TGTGCCAGCAGCCGCCCCTCGACAGAAACCTACGAGCAGTACTTC. Translation: CASSRPSTETYEQYF.

The chain links TRBV19 to TRBJ2-5; TRBD1 or TRBD2 may be the D gene (6 bases each). The J call may be faulty, since TRBJ2-1 better matches the DNA end. This CDR3 is 12 amino acids long. Germline CDR1 LNHDA, CDR2 SQIVND (reference sequence). The chain's CDR3 is CASLGGGGEQFF. CDR3 nucleotides: TGTGCCAGTCTAGGGGGAGGTGGGGAGCAGTTCTTC.

This clonotype has at least ten counts. The chain employs TRBV10-3 and TRBJ1-5; D call uncertain. This CDR3 contains 16 residues. Trimming took off 0 bases at V and 0 bases at J, with 9 bases between the two ends. The germline V gene encodes CDR1 ENHRY and CDR2 SYGVKD. The CDR3 DNA sequence: TGTGCCATCAGTGAGTCGGGCAAGAATAGCAATCAGCCCCAGCATTTT. Translating gives CAISESGKNSNQPQHF.

The CDR3 DNA is TGTGCCACCAGCAGAGACAGGGGTGGTGAGCAGTTCTTC. It is translated as CATSRDRGGEQFF. The chain combines TRBV15 with TRBJ2-7, with D possibly matching TRBD1 (6 bases). The closer fit of TRBJ2-1 to the DNA end suggests the J call may be wrong. Germline CDR1 LNHNV, CDR2 YYDKDF (reference sequence). The CDR3 totals 13 residues.

The CDR3, as DNA: TGTGCCAGCACCAAGCGGAATCATTACGAGCAGTACTTC. Amino acids: CASTKRNHYEQYF. The chain joins TRBV12-3 or TRBV12-4 to TRBJ2-7, with a tentative D call TRBD2 (5 bases). This CDR3 spans 13 amino acids. Trimming shortened V by 7 bases and J by 4 bases, and 14 bases separated the two germline ends.

This clonotype has a count of ten or more. V usage is TRBV7-9 and J usage is TRBJ2-7; D gene unclear. Germline V gene lookup returns CDR1 SEHNR and CDR2 FQNEAQ (reference sequence). This CDR3 region has 14 residues. V shed 3 bases and J shed 5 bases, with 14 bases lying between them. CDR3 in DNA: TGTGCCAGCAGCTTCACCAGTATAGGCGACGAGCAGTACTTC. Its protein product is CASSFTSIGDEQYF. Looking up the rest from reference TRBV7-9 and TRBJ2-7 gives the full variable domain: DTGVSQNPRHKITKRGQNVTFRCDPISEHNRLYWYRQTLGQGPEFLTYFQNEAQLEKSRLLSDRFSAERPKGSFSTLEIQRTEQGDSAMYLCASSFTSIGDEQYFGPGTRLTVT.

The table lists this clonotype with a few counts. This CDR3 is CSIDRGLAFF. DNA of the CDR3: TGCAGCATCGACAGGGGTTTAGCTTTCTTT. This chain connects TRBV29-1 to TRBJ1-1, with TRBD1 matching 8 bases. The V segment lost 8 bases and the J segment 10 bases; nucleotides outside the gene matches: 6. The CDR3 has 10 residues. CDR1 SQVTM and CDR2 ANQGSEA come from the germline V gene.

The rearrangement links TRBV18 to TRBJ1-1, with D tentatively TRBD1 (5 bases). The V gene lost 0 bases and the J gene lost 4 bases, with 9 bases spanning the gap. The germline gives CDR1 KGHSH, CDR2 LQKENI. The CDR3 is 14 amino acids. This CDR3 is CASSPPDGATEAFF. The CDR3 DNA follows: TGTGCCAGCTCACCACCGGACGGGGCCACTGAAGCTTTCTTT.

V and J are TRBV2 and TRBJ1-3; the D gene is possibly TRBD1 (5 bases). This CDR3 contains 14 residues. V was pared by 10 bases and J by 6 bases, with 19 bases between. Per the germline V gene, CDR1 is SNHLY and CDR2 is FYNNEI. The CDR3 DNA follows: TGTGCCATCCTGACAGCCCGGAGAGAAAACACCATATATTTT. Translated: CAILTARRENTIYF.

Remarks on this clonotype: This may stem from a read error, because a much larger clone lies one nucleotide away. The chain carries TRBV10-3 and TRBJ2-7; D gene uncertain. Germline-derived CDR1 and CDR2 are ENHRY and SYGVKD. Trimming took off 5 bases at V and 0 bases at J, with 14 bases between the two ends. The CDR3 loop spans 15 amino acids. The CDR3 bases are TGTGCCATCAGTCAACCCGGGCGAAGCTCCTACGAGCAGTACTTC. This codes for CAISQPGRSSYEQYF.

A single count supports this clonotype. A much larger clone lies one base from this, so it may be a read error. Because it lacks the conserved phenylalanine or tryptophan at the end, this CDR3 is likely a read error. J is TRBJ1-5 and V is TRBV7-3; no clear D gene. In germline, CDR1 is SGHTA, CDR2 FQGTGA. This CDR3 has 12 amino acids. Trimming removed 4 bases at V and 4 bases at J, with 5 bases between. CDR3 loop: CASSWQNQPQHS. The DNA of the CDR3 is TGTGCCAGCAGCTGGCAGAATCAGCCCCAGCATTCT.

In its sample, this clonotype was seen a few times. The chain carries TRBV7-2 and TRBJ2-5, with 15 bases matching TRBD2. In germline, CDR1 is SGHTA, CDR2 FQGNSA. The CDR3 spans 15 residues. With 8 bases clipped from V and 7 bases from J, the junction kept 8 bases outside the gene matches. DNA for the CDR3: TGTGCCAGCTCCCAGGGACTAGCGGGAGGCGCGACCCAGTACTTC. It encodes CASSQGLAGGATQYF.

The rearrangement links TRBV7-8 to TRBJ2-7, with 7 bases that match TRBD2. Germline V lookup: CDR1 SGHVS, CDR2 FQNEAQ. The CDR3 is 15 residues long. J gave up 1 base and V 6 bases, and 9 bases lay outside the gene matches. For the CDR3, the DNA is TGTGCCAGCAGTTACTTGGGGGGGGATTCCTACGAGCAGTACTTC. It encodes CASSYLGGDSYEQYF.

The chain links TRBV15 to TRBJ1-2, with 7 bases matching TRBD1. Germline V CDR1 and CDR2: LNHNV, YYDKDF (reference sequence). The J segment lost 8 bases and the V segment lost 0 bases, leaving 6 bases of the junction unmatched. The CDR3 length is 14 residues. The CDR3 bases are TGTGCCACCAGCAGAGAGACAGGGACCGGGGGCTACACCTTC. Translating it yields CATSRETGTGGYTF.

This clonotype was found once. The chain is built from TRBV7-9 and TRBJ2-6; D is undetermined. The CDR3 totals 15 residues. Germline CDR1 and CDR2: SEHNR and FQNEAQ (reference sequence). V was trimmed by 5 bases and J by 2 bases, leaving 10 bases between them. The CDR3 region has the DNA TGTGCCAGCAGCCCTCCAGCAACTGGGGCCAACGTCCTGACTTTC. Its translation is CASSPPATGANVLTF.